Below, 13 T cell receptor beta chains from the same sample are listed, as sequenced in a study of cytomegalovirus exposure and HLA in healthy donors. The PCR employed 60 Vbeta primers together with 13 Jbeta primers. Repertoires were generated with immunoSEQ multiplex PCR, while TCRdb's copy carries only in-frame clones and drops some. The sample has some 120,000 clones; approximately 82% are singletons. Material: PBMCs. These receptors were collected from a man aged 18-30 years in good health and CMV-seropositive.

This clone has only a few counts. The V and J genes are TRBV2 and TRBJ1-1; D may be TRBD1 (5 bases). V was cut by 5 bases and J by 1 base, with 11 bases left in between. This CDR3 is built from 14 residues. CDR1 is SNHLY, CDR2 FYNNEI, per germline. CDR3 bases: TGTGCCAGCAGTAACACACAGGAGAACACTGAAGCTTTCTTT. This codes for CASSNTQENTEAFF.

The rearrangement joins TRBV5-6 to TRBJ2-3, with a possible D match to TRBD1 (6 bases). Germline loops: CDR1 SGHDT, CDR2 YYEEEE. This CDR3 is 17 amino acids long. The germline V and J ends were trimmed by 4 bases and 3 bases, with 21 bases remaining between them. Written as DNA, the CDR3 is TGTGCCAGCAGCCCCGTAGCACAGGGACCTGGGACAGATACGCAGTATTTT. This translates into CASSPVAQGPGTDTQYF.

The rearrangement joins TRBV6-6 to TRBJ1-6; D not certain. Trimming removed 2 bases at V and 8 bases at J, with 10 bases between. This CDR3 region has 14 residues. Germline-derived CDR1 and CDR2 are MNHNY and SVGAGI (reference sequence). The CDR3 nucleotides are TGTGCCAGCAGTTACCTCGAGGGAGATTCACCCCTCCACTTT. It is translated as CASSYLEGDSPLHF.

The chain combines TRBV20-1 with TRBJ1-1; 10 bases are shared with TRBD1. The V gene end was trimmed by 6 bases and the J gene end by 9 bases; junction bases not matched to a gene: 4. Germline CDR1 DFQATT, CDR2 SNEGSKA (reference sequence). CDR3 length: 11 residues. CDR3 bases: TGCAGTGCGCGGACAGGGGGGAAAGCTTTCTTT. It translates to CSARTGGKAFF.

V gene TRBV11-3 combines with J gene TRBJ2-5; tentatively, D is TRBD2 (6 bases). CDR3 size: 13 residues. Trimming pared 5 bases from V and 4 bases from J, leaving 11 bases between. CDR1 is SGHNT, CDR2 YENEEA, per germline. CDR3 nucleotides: TGTGCCAGCAGCCCCGGGACTCGAGAGACCCAGTACTTC. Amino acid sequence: CASSPGTRETQYF.

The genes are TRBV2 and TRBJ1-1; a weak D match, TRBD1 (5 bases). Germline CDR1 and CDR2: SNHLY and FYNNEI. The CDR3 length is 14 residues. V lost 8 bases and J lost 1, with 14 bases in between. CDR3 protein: CASAALGGNTEAFF. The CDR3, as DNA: TGTGCCAGCGCGGCACTGGGGGGGAACACTGAAGCTTTCTTT.

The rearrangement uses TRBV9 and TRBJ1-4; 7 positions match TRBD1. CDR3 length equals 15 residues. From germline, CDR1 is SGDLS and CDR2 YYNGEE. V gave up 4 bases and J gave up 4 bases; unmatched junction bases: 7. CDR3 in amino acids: CASSPGRDSNEKLFF. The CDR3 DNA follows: TGTGCCAGCAGCCCCGGCCGGGACAGTAATGAAAAACTGTTTTTT.

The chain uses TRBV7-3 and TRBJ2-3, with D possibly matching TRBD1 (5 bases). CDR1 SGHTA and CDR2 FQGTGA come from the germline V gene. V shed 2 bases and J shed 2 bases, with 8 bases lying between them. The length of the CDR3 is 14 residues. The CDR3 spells CASSLGAVTDTQYF. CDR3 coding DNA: TGTGCCAGCAGCTTAGGGGCGGTCACAGATACGCAGTATTTT.

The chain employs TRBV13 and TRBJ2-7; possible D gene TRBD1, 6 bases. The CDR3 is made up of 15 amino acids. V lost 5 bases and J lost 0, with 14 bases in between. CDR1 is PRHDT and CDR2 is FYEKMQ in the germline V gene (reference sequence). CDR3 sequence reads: CASSRDRTGSYEQYF. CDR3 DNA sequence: TGTGCCAGCAGCCGAGACAGGACGGGCTCCTACGAGCAGTACTTC.

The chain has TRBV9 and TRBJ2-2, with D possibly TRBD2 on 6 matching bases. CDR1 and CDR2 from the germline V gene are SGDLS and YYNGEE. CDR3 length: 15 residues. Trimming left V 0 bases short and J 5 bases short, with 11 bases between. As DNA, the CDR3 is TGTGCCAGCAGCGTAGCGGGGGTTGGGACCGGGGAGCTGTTTTTT. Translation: CASSVAGVGTGELFF.

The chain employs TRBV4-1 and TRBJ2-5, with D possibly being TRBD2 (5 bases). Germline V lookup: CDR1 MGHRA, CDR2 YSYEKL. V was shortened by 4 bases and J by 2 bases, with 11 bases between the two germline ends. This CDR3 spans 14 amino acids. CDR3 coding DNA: TGCGCCAGCAGCCCCCTAGGGAGTCAAGAGACCCAGTACTTC. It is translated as CASSPLGSQETQYF.

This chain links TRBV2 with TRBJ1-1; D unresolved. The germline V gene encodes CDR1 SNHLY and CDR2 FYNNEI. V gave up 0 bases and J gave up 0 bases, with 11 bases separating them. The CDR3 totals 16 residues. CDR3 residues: CASSEALYLMNTEAFF. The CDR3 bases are TGTGCCAGCAGTGAAGCGCTATACCTTATGAACACTGAAGCTTTCTTT.

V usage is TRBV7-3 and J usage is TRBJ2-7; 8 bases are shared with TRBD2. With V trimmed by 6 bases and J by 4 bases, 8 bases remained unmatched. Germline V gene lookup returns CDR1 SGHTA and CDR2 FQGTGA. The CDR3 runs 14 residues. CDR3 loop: CASSPGGVGYEQYF. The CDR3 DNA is TGTGCCAGCAGTCCGGGAGGGGTTGGTTACGAGCAGTACTTC.